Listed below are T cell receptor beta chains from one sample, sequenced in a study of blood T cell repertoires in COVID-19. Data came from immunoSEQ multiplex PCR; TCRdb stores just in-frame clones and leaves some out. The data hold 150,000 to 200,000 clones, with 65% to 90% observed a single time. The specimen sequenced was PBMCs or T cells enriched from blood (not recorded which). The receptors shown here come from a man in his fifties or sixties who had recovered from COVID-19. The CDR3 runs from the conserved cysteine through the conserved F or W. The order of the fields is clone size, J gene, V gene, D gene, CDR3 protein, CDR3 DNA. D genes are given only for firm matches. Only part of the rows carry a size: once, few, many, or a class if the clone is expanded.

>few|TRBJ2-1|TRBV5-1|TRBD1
CASSMGQGGRFRQFF
TGCGCCAGCAGCATGGGACAGGGGGGCCGATTTAGGCAGTTCTTC
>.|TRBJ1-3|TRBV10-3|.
CAISPRGLVSGNTIYF
TGTGCCATCAGTCCGAGGGGGTTAGTATCTGGAAACACCATATATTTT
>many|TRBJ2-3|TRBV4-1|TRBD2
CASSQGLAGGPTDTQYF
TGCGCCAGCAGCCAGGGACTAGCGGGGGGGCCCACAGATACGCAGTATTTT
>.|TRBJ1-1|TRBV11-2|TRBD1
CASSLRVTGRTEAFF
TGTGCCAGCAGCTTAAGAGTGACAGGGCGCACTGAAGCTTTCTTT
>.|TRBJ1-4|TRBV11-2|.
CASSSGQTLNEKLFF
TGTGCCAGCAGCTCAGGACAGACCCTTAATGAAAAACTGTTTTTT
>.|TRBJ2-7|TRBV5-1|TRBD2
CASSASGGSTYEQYF
TGCGCCAGCAGCGCTAGCGGGGGATCTACCTACGAGCAGTACTTC
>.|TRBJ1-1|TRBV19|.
CASSQRTEAFF
TGTGCCAGTAGCCAGAGGACTGAAGCTTTCTTT
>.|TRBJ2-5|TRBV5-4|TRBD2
CASSYQRGGEKETQYF
TGTGCCAGCAGTTATCAGCGGGGGGGCGAGAAAGAGACCCAGTACTTC
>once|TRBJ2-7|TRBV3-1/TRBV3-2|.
CASSHRSAGYEQYF
TGTGCCAGCAGCCATCGGTCAGCGGGTTACGAGCAGTACTTC
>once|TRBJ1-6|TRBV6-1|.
CASSEVPLGNSPLHF
TGTGCCAGCAGTGAAGTCCCCCTTGGCAATTCACCCCTCCACTTT
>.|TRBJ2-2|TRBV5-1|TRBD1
CASNVGDRVLTGELFF
TGCGCCAGCAACGTTGGGGACAGGGTTCTCACCGGGGAGCTGTTTTTT
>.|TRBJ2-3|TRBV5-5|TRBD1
CASSYDRVSTDTQYF
TGTGCCAGCAGCTACGACAGGGTTTCCACAGATACGCAGTATTTT
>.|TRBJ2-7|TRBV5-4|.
CASSLGGVQGVNEQYF
TGTGCCAGCAGCTTGGGGGGGGTTCAGGGTGTCAACGAGCAGTACTTC
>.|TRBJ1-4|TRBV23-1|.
CASSHVRGTGGSTTNEKLFF
TGCGCCAGCAGTCACGTGAGGGGTACGGGGGGCAGTACAACTAATGAAAAACTGTTTTTT
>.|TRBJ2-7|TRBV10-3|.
CAISEQGNGEEQYF
TGTGCCATCAGTGAGCAGGGGAACGGGGAGGAGCAGTACTTC
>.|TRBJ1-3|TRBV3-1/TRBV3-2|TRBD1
CASSQTGTYSGNTIYF
TGTGCCAGCAGCCAGACAGGGACCTACTCTGGAAACACCATATATTTT
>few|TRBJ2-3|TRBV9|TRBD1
CASSPRGQHTDTQYF
TGTGCCAGCAGCCCTAGGGGGCAGCACACAGATACGCAGTATTTT
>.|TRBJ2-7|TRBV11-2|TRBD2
CASSITSGGRYEQYF
TGTGCCAGCAGCATTACTAGCGGGGGTAGATACGAGCAGTACTTC
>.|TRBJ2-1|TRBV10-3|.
CAISDPGTGQEQFF
TGTGCCATCAGCGACCCCGGGACTGGTCAGGAGCAGTTCTTC
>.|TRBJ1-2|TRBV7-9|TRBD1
CASSGGQGWGYTF
TGTGCCAGCAGCGGGGGACAGGGGTGGGGCTACACCTTC
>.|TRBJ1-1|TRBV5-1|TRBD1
CASSSRQGADTEAFF
TGCGCCAGCAGCTCCCGACAGGGGGCGGACACTGAAGCTTTCTTT
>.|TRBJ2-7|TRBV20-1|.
CSARHRVPMYF
TGCAGTGCTAGACACCGGGTCCCTATGTACTTC
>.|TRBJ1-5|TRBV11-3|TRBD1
CASSSRTPSGQVNEQPQHF
TGTGCCAGCAGCTCGCGAACACCCTCTGGACAGGTGAATGAACAGCCCCAGCATTTT
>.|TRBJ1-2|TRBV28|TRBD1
CASSPPGQSLANYGYTF
TGTGCCAGCAGTCCTCCGGGACAGAGTTTAGCTAACTATGGCTACACCTTC
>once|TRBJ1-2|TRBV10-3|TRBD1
CAISESGTGSAYGYTF
TGTGCCATCAGTGAGTCCGGGACAGGGTCGGCCTATGGCTACACCTTC
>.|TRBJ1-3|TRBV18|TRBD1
CASSRTDRVAGNTIYF
TGTGCCAGCTCACGGACGGACAGGGTTGCTGGAAACACCATATATTTT
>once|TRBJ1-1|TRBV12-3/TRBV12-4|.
CASSLYRDTEAFF
TGTGCCAGCAGTTTGTACAGGGACACTGAAGCTTTCTTT